This paragraph covers one T cell receptor (beta chain) sequence. Its antigen specificity is not known. The sample holds no much larger clone one base away, and base qualities are not on file. The sample originates from a study of T cell responses to AZD1222 COVID-19 vaccine (TCRdb year 2021). Regarding the study in general: AZD1222 recipients whose second dose came at about 4 weeks and those whose second dose came at about 12 weeks were combined into one group, since spike-specific TCR depth and breadth did not differ between the two schedules. Trial participants were enrolled into age subgroups of 18-55, 56-69 and 70-plus years, which contained approximately 150, 28 and 58 TCR-sequenced participants, respectively. A total of 230 to 250 trial participants underwent TCR sequencing, of whom roughly 210 had received two doses of AZD1222 and approximately 26 had received two doses of the MenACWY control vaccine.

In the germline V gene (reference sequence), CDR1 corresponds to LNHNV and CDR2 to YYDKDF. Deletion took 1 base off V and 8 bases off J, with a span of 10 bases between the germline ends. The CDR3 runs 13 residues from the cysteine to the phenylalanine. Of the read, only the CDR3 DNA is kept; its 39 bases are in frame from base 1. Overall results and qualifications from the work: Conclusions about previously exposed vaccinees were limited because only six AZD1222 recipients were SARS-CoV-2 seropositive at baseline. A significant rise in spike-specific TCR breadth and depth was observed after two AZD1222 doses relative to day 0 and relative to MenACWY recipients. Reportedly, almost half of the unique spike-specific TCRs recognized epitopes lying outside the regions that are mutated in the B.1.351 and B.1.1.7 variants. No day 14 peak-response samples were available, so repertoires were characterized only after the peak T cell response. CD4 TCRs associated with the vaccine covered the entire spike protein, and the dominant responses were in regions 160-218 and 743-854. The 56-69-year group was small, and its depth increase did not reach significance, likely because of low power. Participants were mostly white British, with more females than males. The authors suggested clonal diversity may have been underestimated.

The CDR3 regions of human TCRbeta chains were subjected to immunosequencing. Per the source publication's procedure: Repertoire TCRs were checked for matches against a reference library of SARS-CoV-2-specific TCRs that had been generated using the MIRA antigen-specificity platform. Breadth was defined as the fraction of unique TCRs that were SARS-CoV-2-associated. Depth was defined as the fraction of total T cells that were SARS-CoV-2-associated. Using the MIRA data, every spike-specific TCR was mapped to the spike region that the TCR reacted to and assigned to either a CD4 or a CD8 class. Log10-transformed breadth and depth values were compared by one-way ANOVA with Sidak's multiple comparisons tests. TCRdb limited this immuneACCESS table to in-frame rearrangements with V and J called. A share of clones is missing; checked studies link under half to unresolved V genes, and the rest is unexplained. V and J calls and clone size are given by that table; D and trimming were obtained from the DNA. This sample lists approximately 170,000 clones; just under 95% were detected once. The ten largest account for around 1.5% of the sample.

Interpreted using the paper, the time point label stands for: baseline before first vaccination. The vaccinee samples were drawn from two UK trials, COV001 and COV002, one of which was a single-blind randomized controlled phase 2/3 trial testing AZD1222 (ChAdOx1 nCoV-19) in healthy adults. Trial participant PBMC samples were collected at day 0 and day 28 after the second dose for TCRbeta chain sequencing. The receptor comes from an adult in good health. The specimen comprised peripheral blood, sampled on day 0 of AZD1222 vaccination. This sequence uses TRBV15 and TRBJ2-3, with no reliable assignment of the D segment. The CDR3 loop reads CATSRGAQFTQYF. The DNA is as follows: TGTGCCACCAGCAGAGGGGCTCAGTTTACGCAGTATTTT. Outside the CDR3, residues come from the reference TRBV15 and TRBJ2-3 proteins, so the full variable domain is: DAMVIQNPRYQVTQFGKPVTLSCSQTLNHNVMYWYQQKSSQAPKLLFHYYDKDFNNEADTPDNFQSRRPNTSFCFLDIRSPGLGDTAMYLCATSRGAQFTQYFGPGTRLTVL.